This T cell receptor (beta chain) was captured by sequencing in a study of blood T cell repertoires in COVID-19. Whole-study context: Specimens from acute and convalescent COVID-19 originated in the United States, Italy and Spain. The cDNA or gDNA used as material had been derived from T cells, B-cell-depleted T cells, or PBMCs.

This CDR3 comprises 13 residues. The germline gives CDR1 GTSNPN, CDR2 SVGIG (reference sequence). The V end was cut by 2 bases, the J end by 0 bases, with 6 bases between. Original processing methods: The assay estimated nucleated cells by amplifying reference gene primers. Assay: immunoSEQ multiplex PCR; the TCRdb copy retains only in-frame clones and omits some. That table supplies the V and J calls and clone size; D and trimming were determined from the DNA. Of about 160,000 clones in the sample, 86% were seen once. Material for sequencing was peripheral blood. The chain carries TRBV30 and TRBJ2-3; D remains ambiguous. This clonotype was sampled from a woman in her 70s with acute or convalescent COVID-19. Written as DNA, the CDR3 is TGTGCCTGGAGTAAACGGAGCACAGATACGCAGTATTTT. Translation gives CAWSKRSTDTQYF.